This T cell receptor beta chain is drawn from a study of blood T cell repertoires in COVID-19. Overall study: Collection of acute and convalescent COVID-19 samples took place in the United States, Italy and Spain.

For this clone: The same CDR3 can be traced to other DNA sequences in this sample.

Study members were between roughly 18 and 100 years old and lived in about two dozen US regions. The germline V and J ends were trimmed by 6 bases and 4 bases, with 7 bases remaining between them. The CDR3 runs 11 residues. Germline CDR1 is SEHNR and CDR2 is FQNEAQ (reference sequence). The authors' processing: Estimation of nucleated cell counts relied on the amplification of reference gene primers. This table comes from immunoSEQ multiplex PCR, and its TCRdb copy is limited to in-frame clones, with some not included. D and trimming were read from the DNA, whereas the V and J calls and clone size are those reported in that table. Of 300,000 to 400,000 clones listed, 88% are singletons.

The sequenced material came from PBMCs or T cells enriched from blood (not recorded which). The receptor comes from a woman aged 25 to 45 with acute COVID-19. The chain uses TRBV7-9 and TRBJ2-7; the D is unclear. CDR3 region: CASSLQYEQYF. DNA for the CDR3: TGTGCCAGCAGTTTGCAGTACGAGCAGTACTTC.